This T cell receptor beta chain comes out of a study of regulatory T cells in long-lasting Graves disease. The time point here: newly diagnosed GD, antithyroid drugs for less than 3 months. PBMCs provided the RNA from which the TCR library was made. CDR1 is MNHNS, CDR2 SASEGT, per germline. J was trimmed by 3 bases and V by 7 bases; bases with no gene match: 7. This CDR3 region has 15 residues. Study-level results: TRBV28, TRBJ1-2 and TRBJ2-5 were segments that persistent disease favored.

With iRepertoire HTBI primers and Arm-PCR of CDR3 regions, TCR beta libraries were built. From the multiplex PCR reads, TCRdb called clonotypes with MiXCR, one entry per CDR3 protein. The sample holds about 400,000 distinct CDR3 sequences, approximately 15% seen once. Points on this clonotype: The antigen remains unidentified.

These data were likewise used in another study, on T cells in Graves' hyperthyroidism and ophthalmopathy.

The sequence came from a woman between 35 and 50 years old with Graves disease. The rearrangement uses TRBV6-1 and TRBJ2-2; TRBD2 agrees at 8 bases. Sequencing was performed on peripheral blood mononuclear cells (PBMCs), taken at new diagnosis, from a patient treated with antithyroid drugs. The CDR3 loop is CASTQGLDYTGELFF. The CDR3 bases are TGTGCCAGCACCCAGGGACTAGACTACACCGGGGAGCTGTTTTTT.